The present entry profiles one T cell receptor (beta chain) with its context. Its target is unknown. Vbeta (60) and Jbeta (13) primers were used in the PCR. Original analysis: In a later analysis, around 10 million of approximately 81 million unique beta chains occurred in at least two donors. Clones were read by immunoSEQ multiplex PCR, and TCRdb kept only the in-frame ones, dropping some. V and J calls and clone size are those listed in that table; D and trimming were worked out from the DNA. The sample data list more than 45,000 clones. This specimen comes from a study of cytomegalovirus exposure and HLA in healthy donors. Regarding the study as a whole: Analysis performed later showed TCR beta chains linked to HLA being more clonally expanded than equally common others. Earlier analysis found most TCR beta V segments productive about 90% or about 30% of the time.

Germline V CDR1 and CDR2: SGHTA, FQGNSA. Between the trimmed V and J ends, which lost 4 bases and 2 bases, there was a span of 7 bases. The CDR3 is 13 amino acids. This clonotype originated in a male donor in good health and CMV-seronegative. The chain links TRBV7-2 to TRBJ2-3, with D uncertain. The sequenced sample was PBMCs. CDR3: CASSSTHTDTQYF. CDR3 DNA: TGTGCCAGCAGCTCAACTCACACAGATACGCAGTATTTT.